This TCR beta chain was recorded in a study of T-cell reconstitution after alpha-beta-depleted transplantation in children. This sample's TCRbeta library carried unique molecular identifier barcodes. TCRdb ran MiXCR on the PCR reads and lists one entry per CDR3 protein. The profile shows hundreds of thousands of distinct CDR3 sequences, 13% of them singletons. The CDR3 is made up of 13 amino acids. Germline V CDR1 and CDR2: DFQATT, SNEGSKA (reference sequence). V shed 3 bases and J shed 5 bases, with 10 bases lying between them. This clonotype came up many times. Sequences were derived from PBMCs, sampled before TCRalphabeta/CD19-depleted stem cell transplant. The receptor was isolated from a girl aged 2 to 10 with congenital amegakaryocytic thrombocytopenia, due to receive a stem cell transplant. The rearrangement uses TRBV20-1 and TRBJ2-2; D call uncertain. The CDR3 region is CSARNDKTGELFF. The CDR3 nucleotides read TGCAGTGCTAGGAACGACAAAACCGGGGAGCTGTTTTTT.